This TCR beta chain was sequenced in a study of T cell responses to AZD1222 COVID-19 vaccine. The CDR3 has 15 residues. Germline V CDR1 and CDR2: KGHSH, LQKENI. Germline trimming cut 2 bases from V and 15 bases from J; bases unmatched to any gene: 13. Method: immunoSEQ multiplex PCR; TCRdb's copy keeps in-frame clones and lacks some. The sample has about 140,000 clones, around 92% seen once. Study results and caveats: In the spike-specific TCR repertoire, nearly half reportedly target unmutated variant regions. Repertoires were obtained solely post-peak T cell response. Spike-specific TCR depth and breadth grew after two AZD1222 doses.

Both about-4-week and about-12-week second-dose recipients were combined. For this clone: The antigen is not known.

This sequence was found in an adult who received the AZD1222 COVID-19 vaccine. The V gene is TRBV18, the J gene TRBJ2-1; TRBD1 agrees at 10 bases. This specimen consisted of peripheral blood, obtained 28 days after the second AZD1222 dose. The CDR3 nucleotides are TGTGCCAGCTCACCAAGACAGGGGGCGCGGGATTATCGGTTCTTC. It specifies CASSPRQGARDYRFF.